This T cell receptor (beta chain) was sequenced in a study of blood T cells in healthy people across ages. Alongside a J-beta primer mix, a sample-barcoded 5' primer served in a second PCR lasting roughly 6 to 12 cycles. TCRdb itself ran the 5' RACE reads through MiXCR, one entry per CDR3 protein. This sample carries more than 1,400,000 distinct CDR3 sequences, 42% of them seen once, and the ten largest clones take roughly 7.9%. Unmatched junction bases numbered 6, after V lost 7 bases and J lost 5 bases. The germline V gene encodes CDR1 LNHDA and CDR2 SQIVND (reference sequence). The CDR3 covers 14 residues. Points on this clonotype: What it recognizes is unknown.

General study findings and limits: It was held that diversity estimates obtained from one million T cells represented underestimates. Per million T cells, TCR beta diversity dropped roughly linearly as age increased.

Sequencing used blood. The chain combines TRBV19 with TRBJ2-1; TRBD1 matches 9 bases. The clonotype comes from a woman between 18 and 29 years old in good health. The CDR3 here is CASISRDRDNEQFF. Written as DNA, the CDR3 is TGTGCCAGTATATCCCGGGACAGGGACAATGAGCAGTTCTTC.